This note documents a single T cell receptor beta chain sequence. The sample holds a few counts of this clone. Its antigen is not yet known. Base qualities are not provided; no much larger clone lies one nucleotide away. The sample belongs to a study of cytomegalovirus exposure and HLA in healthy donors (dated by TCRdb to the late 2010s). In terms of the full investigation: In an earlier analysis of about 560 of the donors, 276 Gb of sequence data and 90 million to 120 million unique TCR beta sequences from 150 million to 200 million T cells were reported. Donor age, sex, ethnicity and CMV serostatus were collected together with the repertoire data. To study patterns of TCR occurrence, a later analysis re-analyzed previously published TCR beta repertoires from 700 or so donors and added high-resolution HLA genotyping. The study used immunosequencing to profile the T cell repertoires of approximately 650 subjects and linked those repertoires to cytomegalovirus serostatus. In the later analysis, no new phenotypic data were used to find candidate immune exposures; instead, reliance was placed on TCR beta sequences and their occurrence across donors. Roughly 5 DR-DQ haplotypes were handled as single units for association and clustering, since linkage in the cohort was strong. The study combined high-throughput TCR immunosequencing, statistical association of individual TCRs with disease status, and machine learning to predict cytomegalovirus infection status. HLA typing covered class I and class II loci at four-digit resolution. Every repertoire in the discovery cohort had been generated on one and the same sequencing platform. Among about 370 genotyped donors of the cohort, an average of around 250,000 unique TCR beta nucleotide sequences was sequenced per donor, of which approximately 19% were non-productive. About 300 gigabases of sequencing data and roughly 81 million unique TCR sequences made up an early release that covered over 550 HLA-typed donors. Genome-wide SNP genotypes for about 65% of the roughly 670 donors were used in a later genetic analysis, which treated that subset as a discovery cohort. In an earlier analysis of several hundred of the donors, high-throughput TCR beta sequencing was used to judge whether each TCR beta V gene segment behaved as functional or pseudogenic. Typing coverage differed by locus: A, B, C, DRB1 and DQB1 were typed in about 620-630 donors, DQA1 in 522, DPA1 in 600 to 610, and DPB1 in around 490. Of the 398 genotyped donors, 81% fell in the genetic ancestry cluster associated with self-reported Caucasian donors. Besides the first cohort of 666 subjects, a separate validation cohort made up of roughly 120 different subjects was used. The study aimed to test whether signatures of past pathogen exposure could be identified by cataloging public T cell receptors.

CDR1 and CDR2 are drawn from the germline V gene (reference sequence): SGHNT, YYREEE. V sheds 7 bases and J sheds 5 bases, leaving 15 bases between their ends. Inclusive of the bounding cysteine and phenylalanine, the CDR3 is 13 residues long. CDR3 DNA is the only sequence kept; it has 39 bases, read in frame from the first base. In total, over 600 healthy bone marrow donors made up the cohort. At the time of sampling, every cohort member was nominally healthy, though immune exposures that went unrecorded were likely present. The donor was CMV seronegative and was included in the group of a few hundred seronegative cohort members. Each donor provided a peripheral blood sample, and peripheral blood mononuclear cells were used for TCR beta sequencing. The Qiagen DNeasy Blood Extraction Kit was used to extract genomic DNA from the blood cell samples. Beyond this particular receptor, the publication reports: In both the original and validation cohorts, the classifier was reported to diagnose cytomegalovirus status with high specificity and sensitivity. The authors suggested that the approach could potentially be extended to other disease states and immunological phenotypes. In a later analysis, several top co-occurrence clusters were reported to appear linked to parvovirus B19, influenza, CMV and Epstein-Barr virus. A few of the identified cytomegalovirus-associated TCR beta chains were confirmed in vitro to be specific for cytomegalovirus antigens. In an earlier analysis of fewer than 750 of the donors, most TCR beta V segments were observed in productive rearrangements about 87% or about 30% of the time, broadly matching IMGT annotations. Across donors, most TCR sequences were observed very rarely, whereas some public TCRs were present in many individuals. Because counts were too low, some 16 rarely observed V segments, including chromosome 9 orphons, were excluded from the earlier analysis of 587 of the donors. Some IMGT-functional V segments, including TRBV6-2 and TRBV6-3, could not be distinguished by the 87-base-pair reads and were therefore excluded. Linkage disequilibrium might explain the correlated functional status among segregating V segments, but an unknown experimental factor could not be excluded. A further reported finding was that TCR beta sequences accurately predicted the HLA-A and HLA-B alleles for most subjects in the first cohort. V-gene and J-gene trimming of TCR beta chains was associated with a missense DCLRE1C variant in a later genetic analysis, and the association was replicated in an independent cohort. Sequencing depth was assumed to be roughly uniform across donors in the presence/absence analyses, though that assumption may not hold. A group of highly shared sequence variants was considered likely to be a technical artifact of the sequencing pipeline. Specific HLA alleles were associated with around 18,000 TCR beta sequences at a false discovery rate of 0.05 in a later analysis. Because HLA typing was unavailable for some donors at each locus, only the typed subset was used in association tests. In the study, 150 to 200 TCR beta chains were listed as associated with cytomegalovirus. Assigning TCR associations to individual alleles was difficult when HLA alleles, especially DR and DQ, strongly co-occurred. In this cohort, only TCR beta chains were sequenced, and detectable features were limited by the absence of alpha or paired-chain data. In a later genetic analysis, fewer N-insertions in productive TCRs were reported among donors in an Asian-associated ancestry cluster than the roughly 700-donor mean. In a later analysis, HLA-associated TCR beta chains were found to be more clonally expanded and to have lower generation probabilities than equally common non-associated chains. For the cohort, immune exposure information was limited to CMV serostatus. According to a later analysis, TCR association rates differed among HLA loci, with DRB1 alleles showing the most associated TCRs and HLA-C alleles showing the fewest. According to a later analysis, most CMV-associated TCR beta chains appeared to be HLA-restricted, and the HLA associations seemed to be driven largely by CMV exposure.

The library was prepared using the immunoSEQ multiplex PCR assay. For the multiplex PCR, a mixture combining 60 forward primers for TCR Vbeta segments and 13 reverse primers for TCR Jbeta segments was used. A multiplex PCR assay on genomic DNA amplified the CDR3 region of rearranged TCR beta genes. The Illumina HiSeq System was used to sequence the amplified TCR beta libraries as 87-base-pair reads. Regarding the original processing steps: In a later analysis, roughly 80 million unique TCR beta chains were counted across the roughly 610 repertoires, and approximately 9.9 million of these chains were shared by at least two donors. To remove PCR and sequencing errors, raw reads were error-corrected and collapsed into unique sequences using a nearest-neighbor algorithm that merged closely related sequences. To assign V, D and J gene segments, CDR3 sequences were aligned to IMGT reference sequences. For a sequence to be retained, a match of at least six nucleotides was required to both a V gene segment and a J gene segment. A rearrangement was called productive if the CDR3 had no stop codons and remained in frame with V and J, and every other rearrangement was called non-productive. Following IMGT convention, CDR3 was defined as the stretch from the second conserved V-encoded cysteine to the conserved J-encoded phenylalanine. The earlier analysis of 550 to 650 of the donors excluded any sequence lacking an unambiguous match to a single V gene segment. In an earlier analysis of approximately 500 of the donors, a V segment was called functional when productive rearrangements were above 56.7%, and segregating when the standard deviation between donors exceeded 5%. A statistical classification framework was built for diagnosing cytomegalovirus status from the catalog of TCR beta chain sequences. A later analysis assigned V and J genes by comparing TCR nucleotide sequences with IMGT/GENE-DB human TR gene sequences. The TCRdist pipeline was used in a later analysis to assign CDR3 sequences and most-parsimonious VDJ recombination scenarios. In a later analysis, each TCR beta chain was defined by its CDR3 amino acid sequence together with its V-gene family, and reads lacking a unique V-gene family were excluded. A later analysis removed 592 highly shared, low-generation-probability nucleotide sequences to deal with suspected cross-contamination and a sequencing artifact. For each public chain, a later analysis derived a clonal expansion index from normalized ranks of inferred template counts within each repertoire. A later analysis computed generation probabilities with a VDJ recombination model fitted to out-of-frame rearrangements, and checked the results against IGoR. In a later analysis, hypergeometric tests were used to score TCR-TCR, TCR-HLA and TCR-CMV co-occurrence, with a repertoire-size bias correction applied to TCR pairs. To estimate false discovery rates, a later analysis permuted the HLA or CMV assignments 20 times. In a later analysis, co-occurring TCRs were grouped using DBSCAN, with TCRdist sequence similarity added in when clustering inside HLA-allele-positive subsets. For co-occurrence clustering, repertoires with fewer than 30,000 or more than 120,000 public chains were excluded, along with about five repertoires with anomalous nucleotide sharing. TCRdb carries this immuneACCESS record with in-frame sequences only. Its versions omit some clonotypes, under half of them owing to an unresolved V gene in the studies checked, with the rest unexplained. V and J calls and clone size are given by that table; D and trimming were obtained from the DNA. The sample yields some 89,000 clones; 75% to 85% were counted once. Of the sample, approximately 1.9% is held by the ten largest clones.

The receptor chain draws on TRBV5-4 and TRBJ1-1; no D segment can be confidently identified. The sequence came from a woman in her twenties or thirties in good health and CMV-seronegative. The material sequenced was PBMCs. The CDR3 has the sequence CASAIGPGTEAFF. The nucleotide sequence reads as follows: TGTGCCAGCGCTATTGGCCCGGGAACTGAAGCTTTCTTT.